These 20 T cell receptor beta chains share one sample of origin, sequenced in a study of vaccination and CD4 T cells after COVID-19. Sample treatment: approximately nine-day PBMC culture with coronavirus spike peptide pools or control peptides (ViraFEST assay). Their antigens are not known. Once obtained from cultured CD4+ T cells, the DNA was sequenced using the Oncomine TCR Beta short-read assay. TCRdb re-called the PCR reads through MiXCR, storing one row per CDR3 protein. The table includes about 10,000 distinct CDR3 sequences, approximately 60% detected once. Sequencing input: CD4+ T cells from blood, cultured in vitro. The receptor source for this set is a human donor who had recovered from COVID-19.

J is TRBJ1-1 and V is TRBV24-1; possible D gene TRBD1, 5 bases. Germline V gene sequence: CDR1 KGHDR, CDR2 SFDVKD. CDR3 length: 15 amino acids. V was pared by 3 bases and J by 3 bases, with 13 bases between. The CDR3 DNA follows: TGTGCCACCAGTGATCCCCGGGGAGGGGACACTGAAGCTTTCTTT. It translates to CATSDPRGGDTEAFF.

The V and J genes are TRBV6-1 and TRBJ1-1; the match to TRBD1 covers 7 bases. The germline CDR1 and CDR2 sequences are MNHNS and SASEGT. V was clipped by 4 bases and J by 1 base; unmatched bases: 3. The CDR3 sequence is 14 residues long. The CDR3 DNA is TGTGCCAGCAGTGCGGGACAGCCGAACACTGAAGCTTTCTTT. It yields the protein CASSAGQPNTEAFF.

V and J are TRBV20-1 and TRBJ1-6, with D perhaps matching TRBD1 (5 bases). Germline values: CDR1 DFQATT, CDR2 SNEGSKA (reference sequence). This CDR3 comprises 14 residues. Deletions cut 6 bases from V and 3 bases from J, with 12 bases between. In DNA, the CDR3 is TGCAGTGCCACCCAGACAGTCTATAATTCACCCCTCCACTTT. Translation: CSATQTVYNSPLHF.

The chain is built from TRBV12-3 or TRBV12-4 and TRBJ2-6; no clear D. The CDR3 totals 11 residues. Trimming removed 9 bases from V and 1 base from J, with 1 base in between. CDR3 protein: CASSGANVLTF. In DNA form, the CDR3 reads TGTGCCAGTTCTGGGGCCAACGTCCTGACTTTC.

The chain recombines TRBV5-5 with TRBJ1-5; no firm D call. Per germline, CDR1 SGHKS and CDR2 YYEKEE (reference sequence). The V and J ends lost 5 bases and 9 bases respectively, with 18 bases between them. The CDR3 loop spans 14 amino acids. CDR3 bases: TGTGCCAGCAGTCCCCGGGAGGGCCTGGGGCCCCAGCATTTT. It yields the protein CASSPREGLGPQHF.

CDR3 coding DNA: TGTGCCAGCAATCGGGGCACCTACGAGCAGTACTTC. Residues: CASNRGTYEQYF. The chain combines TRBV28 with TRBJ2-7, with D possibly being TRBD1 or TRBD2 (5 bases each). The V end lost 7 bases, the J end lost 2 bases, and 9 bases lay between the germline ends. CDR1 is MDHEN, CDR2 SYDVKM, per germline. The CDR3 sequence is 12 residues long. The variable domain in full, with the rest retrieved from reference TRBV28 and TRBJ2-7, is DVKVTQSSRYLVKRTGEKVFLECVQDMDHENMFWYRQDPGLGLRLIYFSYDVKMKEKGDIPEGYSVSREKKERFSLILESASTNQTSMYLCASNRGTYEQYFGPGTRLTVT.

The V gene is TRBV20-1, the J gene TRBJ2-3; unclear D gene. CDR3 length equals 15 residues. Trimming took off 1 base at V and 3 bases at J, with 14 bases between the two ends. Germline loops: CDR1 DFQATT, CDR2 SNEGSKA (reference sequence). CDR3 DNA sequence: TGCAGTGCTAGAGTAGGAGCTAGTTCAACAGATACGCAGTATTTT. Protein product: CSARVGASSTDTQYF.

J is TRBJ2-7 and V is TRBV11-2; D might be TRBD2 (6 bases). Looked up from germline, CDR1 is SGHAT and CDR2 is FQNNGV. This CDR3 comprises 12 residues. Deletions cut 1 base from V and 6 bases from J, with 7 bases between. CDR3 coding DNA: TGTGCCAGCAGCTTAGCGGGAGCCGAGCAGTACTTC. Its translation: CASSLAGAEQYF.

This clonotype was seen a handful of times. J is TRBJ1-1 and V is TRBV25-1; perhaps TRBD1 as D (6 bases). Germline V CDR1 and CDR2: MGHDK, SYGVNS. V dropped 1 base and J dropped 5 bases, with 14 bases sitting between them. The CDR3 sequence is 15 residues long. The CDR3 region has the DNA TGTGCCAGCAGTGAATTGGCAGGGGCCTGGACTGAAGCTTTCTTT. It encodes CASSELAGAWTEAFF.

The V gene is TRBV6-1, the J gene TRBJ2-2, with D perhaps matching TRBD1 or TRBD2 (5 bases each). The CDR3 is 15 residues long. From germline, CDR1 is MNHNS and CDR2 SASEGT. Between the trimmed V and J ends, which lost 5 bases and 3 bases, there was a span of 13 bases. CDR3 DNA sequence: TGTGCCAGCAGTACATCCGGGACGGACACCGGGGAGCTGTTTTTT. As protein: CASSTSGTDTGELFF.

V is TRBV2 and J is TRBJ2-7; unclear D gene. The CDR3 spans 12 residues. Germline assignment: CDR1 SNHLY and CDR2 FYNNEI. V was clipped by 6 bases and J by 2 bases, with 8 bases between them. CDR3 region: CASSVNTYEQYF. For the CDR3, the DNA is TGTGCCAGCAGCGTGAACACCTACGAGCAGTACTTC.

The rearrangement joins TRBV6-5 to TRBJ2-1; D gene ambiguous. There are 16 residues in the CDR3. CDR1 is MNHEY, CDR2 SVGAGI, per germline. Deletions cut 0 bases from V and 1 base from J, with 10 bases between. The CDR3 nucleotides are TGTGCCAGCAGTTACTCGATTGCCTCGTCCTACAATGAGCAGTTCTTC. Its protein product is CASSYSIASSYNEQFF.

In DNA form, the CDR3 reads TGTGCCAGCAGCTTATCGGTCGCAGAAAAACTGTTTTTT. This codes for CASSLSVAEKLFF. The chain combines TRBV7-2 with TRBJ1-4; no definite D call. CDR1 is SGHTA and CDR2 is FQGNSA in the germline V gene. V shed 2 bases and J shed 8 bases, with 9 bases lying between them. This CDR3 region has 13 residues. The complete variable domain, with remaining parts taken from reference TRBV7-2 and TRBJ1-4, reads GAGVSQSPSNKVTEKGKDVELRCDPISGHTALYWYRQSLGQGLEFLIYFQGNSAPDKSGLPSDRFSAERTGGSVSTLTIQRTQQEDSAVYLCASSLSVAEKLFFGSGTQLSVL.

Note on this clonotype: The junction departs from the called germline gene at one end, perhaps through a read error. The V gene is TRBV4-1, the J gene TRBJ1-3; a possible D gene is TRBD1 (5 bases). The CDR3 runs 12 residues. The germline V gene encodes CDR1 MGHRA and CDR2 YSYEKL. CDR3 nucleotides: TGCGCCAGCCTGGGGAGACAGACTCATGGCGATTTT. As protein: CASLGRQTHGDF.

This clonotype was seen a few times. The rearrangement links TRBV6-1 to TRBJ1-3; no clear D. Germline values: CDR1 MNHNS, CDR2 SASEGT. Trimming removed 11 bases from V and 4 bases from J, with 9 bases in between. The CDR3 totals 11 residues. The CDR3 loop reads CAVVGGNTIYF. CDR3 in DNA: TGTGCCGTCGTAGGGGGAAACACCATATATTTT.

The rearrangement uses TRBV6-1 and TRBJ1-5; D possibly corresponds to TRBD1 (6 bases). CDR3 size: 14 residues. The germline V gene encodes CDR1 MNHNS and CDR2 SASEGT. The V gene lost 6 bases and the J gene lost 4 bases, with 13 bases spanning the gap. The CDR3 protein is CASRRGGDNQPQHF. The CDR3 DNA is TGTGCCAGCAGGCGAGGGGGAGATAATCAGCCCCAGCATTTT.

The rearrangement joins TRBV7-4 to TRBJ1-2, with 7 bases aligning to TRBD1. The CDR3 is 14 amino acids. The V segment lost 3 bases and the J segment 4 bases; nucleotides outside the gene matches: 5. Germline loops: CDR1 SGHVT, CDR2 SQSDAQ. The DNA of the CDR3 is TGTGCCAGCAGCTTCCGGGACAGACCCTATGGCTACACCTTC. Its translation: CASSFRDRPYGYTF.

V usage is TRBV20-1 and J usage is TRBJ2-1, with D perhaps being TRBD1 or TRBD2 (6 bases each). Germline-derived CDR1 and CDR2 are DFQATT and SNEGSKA (reference sequence). The CDR3 loop spans 16 amino acids. V lost 5 bases and J lost 4, with 21 bases in between. The CDR3 loop reads CSAGGKRGAGYNEQFF. The CDR3 DNA is TGCAGTGCTGGGGGCAAGAGGGGGGCGGGATACAATGAGCAGTTCTTC.

The rearrangement uses TRBV20-1 and TRBJ1-1, with D perhaps TRBD1 (5 bases). The CDR3 has 15 residues. Germline assignment: CDR1 DFQATT and CDR2 SNEGSKA (reference sequence). The V end was cut by 0 bases, the J end by 6 bases, with 17 bases between. CDR3 sequence: CSARDGQTLGAEAFF. For the CDR3, the DNA is TGCAGTGCTAGAGACGGGCAGACTTTAGGGGCTGAAGCTTTCTTT.

This sequence joins TRBV6-2 or TRBV6-3 and TRBJ1-1; 7 bases are a match to TRBD1. Germline loops: CDR1 MNHEY, CDR2 SVGEGT. V gave up 10 bases and J gave up 5 bases; unmatched junction bases: 7. This CDR3 comprises 12 residues. The CDR3: CATRTGGTEAFF. The DNA for the CDR3 is TGTGCCACCCGGACAGGCGGAACTGAAGCTTTCTTT.